The next 21 T cell receptor beta chains were all read from a single sample in a study of T cell changes during pregnancy in multiple sclerosis. This table comes from immunoSEQ multiplex PCR, and its TCRdb copy is limited to in-frame clones, with some not included. The data show approximately 63,000 clones, about 93% seen once. The material sequenced was CD8+ T cells from peripheral blood mononuclear cells, taken in the third trimester of pregnancy. All receptors come from a female donor with multiple sclerosis, enrolled in a pregnancy study.

V and J are TRBV10-3 and TRBJ1-1; D is uncertain. This CDR3 has 11 amino acids. The germline V and J ends were trimmed by 6 bases and 1 base, with 3 bases remaining between them. CDR1 and CDR2 (germline): ENHRY, SYGVKD. For the CDR3, the DNA is TGTGCCATCAGCGGGAACACTGAAGCTTTCTTT. Protein: CAISGNTEAFF.

V and J are TRBV6-4 and TRBJ2-3; D is possibly TRBD1 (6 bases). In germline, CDR1 is MRHNA, CDR2 SNTAGT. The CDR3 totals 16 residues. The V and J ends lost 0 bases and 2 bases respectively, with 12 bases between them. The CDR3, as DNA: TGTGCCAGCAGTGACTCTGTGGACAGTCACACAGATACGCAGTATTTT. This sequence encodes CASSDSVDSHTDTQYF.

The rearrangement links TRBV7-3 to TRBJ1-1, with 8 positions matching TRBD1. V lost 1 base and J lost 6; bases outside the gene matches: 7. CDR1 and CDR2 from the germline V gene are SGHTA and FQGTGA. The CDR3 is made up of 15 amino acids. The CDR3 sequence is CASSLNQGQVAEAFF. In DNA, the CDR3 is TGTGCCAGCAGCTTAAATCAGGGACAGGTCGCTGAAGCTTTCTTT.

Only one count was recorded for this clone. CDR3: CASSVALGGRANSGNTIYF. Written as DNA, the CDR3 is TGTGCCAGCAGCGTAGCTCTAGGGGGTAGGGCGAATTCTGGAAACACCATATATTTT. The chain has TRBV9 and TRBJ1-3; possible D gene TRBD1, 6 bases. The length of the CDR3 is 19 residues. V was pared by 0 bases and J by 1 base, with 20 bases between. CDR1 and CDR2 from the germline V gene are SGDLS and YYNGEE.

This sequence joins TRBV19 and TRBJ1-2; TRBD1 might be the D (6 bases). This CDR3 contains 15 residues. Deletions cut 10 bases from V and 1 base from J, with 19 bases between. Germline lookup yields CDR1 LNHDA and CDR2 SQIVND (reference sequence). CDR3 protein: CATMALTGHNYGYTF. The CDR3 region has the DNA TGTGCCACCATGGCCCTTACAGGGCATAACTATGGCTACACCTTC.

This chain connects TRBV7-6 to TRBJ2-3; 11 nucleotides agree with TRBD2. Germline V CDR1 and CDR2: SGHVS, FNYEAQ. This CDR3 is built from 15 residues. The trim removed 6 bases at V and 4 bases at J, leaving 6 bases unmatched. CDR3 nucleotide sequence: TGTGCCAGCAGATCACTAGCGGGAGTGTCAGATACGCAGTATTTT. It translates to CASRSLAGVSDTQYF.

The chain joins TRBV6-5 to TRBJ2-2; 10 bases match TRBD2. CDR1 and CDR2 (germline): MNHEY, SVGAGI. V dropped 2 bases and J dropped 6; count of bases not matched to a gene: 3. The CDR3 is 15 residues long. CDR3 coding DNA: TGTGCCAGCAGTTACGCTAGCGGGAGTCCCGGGGAGCTGTTTTTT. Translating gives CASSYASGSPGELFF.

Only a few counts were recorded for this clone. The rearrangement uses TRBV10-3 and TRBJ2-7; TRBD2 might be the D (7 bases). Germline CDR1 and CDR2: ENHRY and SYGVKD. The germline V and J ends were trimmed by 0 bases and 6 bases, with 9 bases remaining between them. The CDR3 totals 13 residues. CDR3 sequence reads: CAISESGGAEQYF. In DNA, the CDR3 is TGTGCCATCAGTGAGTCGGGGGGGGCCGAGCAGTACTTC.

CDR3 DNA sequence: TGTGCCAGCAGTTACACTAGCGGCTCCTACAATGAGCAGTTCTTC. Its protein is CASSYTSGSYNEQFF. This chain links TRBV6-5 with TRBJ2-1; 8 nucleotides align to TRBD2. The CDR3 covers 15 residues. Germline CDR1 MNHEY, CDR2 SVGAGI. The junction had 0 bases not matched to a gene; V was cut back by 2 bases and J by 0 bases.

The rearrangement uses TRBV9 and TRBJ2-1, with D perhaps TRBD1 (5 bases). V was cut by 7 bases and J by 5 bases, with 7 bases left in between. The CDR3 extends over 11 amino acids. In germline, CDR1 is SGDLS, CDR2 YYNGEE. The CDR3 here is CASEDNNEQFF. The CDR3 DNA reads TGTGCCAGCGAGGACAACAATGAGCAGTTCTTC.

The chain recombines TRBV4-3 with TRBJ2-2; 7 positions match TRBD2. The CDR3 sequence is 16 residues long. Germline V gene data show CDR1 as LGHNA and CDR2 as YSLEER. V dropped 0 bases and J dropped 0; count of bases not matched to a gene: 1. CDR3 region: CASSQDAGANTGELFF. The CDR3 coding sequence is TGCGCCAGCAGCCAAGATGCGGGGGCGAACACCGGGGAGCTGTTTTTT.

The chain links TRBV27 to TRBJ1-3; D gene unclear. V was trimmed by 5 bases and J by 3 bases, leaving 11 bases between them. The CDR3 loop spans 14 amino acids. Germline CDR1 reads MNHEY; CDR2 reads SMNVEV (reference sequence). DNA of the CDR3: TGTGCCAGCAGTCCGATCCGCGGTGGAAACACCATATATTTT. Translating gives CASSPIRGGNTIYF.

V usage is TRBV5-1 and J usage is TRBJ2-1, with 8 positions matching TRBD2. V shed 5 bases and J 0 bases; nucleotides not matched to a gene: 4. This CDR3 is 15 amino acids long. Germline V gives CDR1 SGHRS, CDR2 YFSETQ. CDR3 amino acids: CASSSSGGSYNEQFF. The DNA for the CDR3 is TGCGCCAGCAGTTCAAGCGGGGGCTCCTACAATGAGCAGTTCTTC.

CDR3 sequence reads: CASSLDITYEQYF. The CDR3 nucleotides are TGCGCCAGCAGCCTGGACATAACCTACGAGCAGTACTTC. The chain joins TRBV4-1 to TRBJ2-7, with a weak D call TRBD1 (5 bases). Trimming left V 4 bases short and J 2 bases short, with 9 bases between. CDR3 length: 13 residues. Germline loops: CDR1 MGHRA, CDR2 YSYEKL.

V and J are TRBV27 and TRBJ1-1; weak D call: TRBD1 (5 bases). CDR3 length: 13 residues. In germline, CDR1 is MNHEY, CDR2 SMNVEV (reference sequence). Trimming removed 5 bases from V and 6 bases from J, with 13 bases in between. CDR3 nucleotide sequence: TGTGCCAGCAGTATGGTCGGAGGGGCTGAAGCTTTCTTT. Amino acid sequence: CASSMVGGAEAFF.

The genes are TRBV5-1 and TRBJ2-5; 11 bases map to TRBD2. The DNA end favors TRBJ2-7, so the J call may be wrong. Germline CDR1 is SGHRS and CDR2 is YFSETQ. The CDR3 is 14 residues long. DNA of the CDR3: TGCGCCAGCAGCCTAGCGGGAGGCTCCTACGAGCAGTACTTC. Its protein is CASSLAGGSYEQYF.

The chain combines TRBV19 with TRBJ2-2, with TRBD1 matching over 10 bases. The germline V gene has CDR1 LNHDA and CDR2 SQIVND (reference sequence). The length of the CDR3 is 17 residues. The trim removed 0 bases at V and 4 bases at J, leaving 5 bases unmatched. The CDR3 region is CASSIDAGTGATGELFF. For the CDR3, the DNA is TGTGCCAGTAGTATAGACGCCGGGACAGGGGCCACCGGGGAGCTGTTTTTT. Full variable domain (outside the CDR3, taken from reference TRBV19 and TRBJ2-2): DGGITQSPKYLFRKEGQNVTLSCEQNLNHDAMYWYRQDPGQGLRLIYYSQIVNDFQKGDIAEGYSVSREKKESFPLTVTSAQKNPTAFYLCASSIDAGTGATGELFFGEGSRLTVL.

The J gene is TRBJ2-2, the V gene TRBV4-1, with a weak D call TRBD2 (5 bases). V was trimmed by 0 bases and J by 5 bases, leaving 22 bases between them. Germline assignment: CDR1 MGHRA and CDR2 YSYEKL. CDR3 length: 19 residues. The CDR3 nucleotides are TGCGCCAGCAGCCAAGATCGGCCCTCCTCGGGAAGTAGGACCGGGGAGCTGTTTTTT. Amino acids: CASSQDRPSSGSRTGELFF.

CDR3 DNA: TGTGCCTGGAGGTATGGGACAGGGGGCGAAGAGACCCAGTACTTC. Translated, it gives CAWRYGTGGEETQYF. V is TRBV30 and J is TRBJ2-5, with TRBD1 matching 12 bases. Germline V CDR1 and CDR2: GTSNPN, SVGIG (reference sequence). The CDR3 sequence is 15 residues long. J gave up 3 bases and V 3 bases, and 5 bases lay outside the gene matches.

The chain employs TRBV5-5 and TRBJ1-2; no definite D call. The CDR3 spans 15 residues. V was trimmed by 1 base and J by 6 bases, leaving 16 bases between them. Germline V gene data show CDR1 as SGHKS and CDR2 as YYEKEE (reference sequence). The CDR3 region is CASSLWMNSQDGYTF. In DNA, the CDR3 is TGTGCCAGCAGCTTGTGGATGAACAGCCAGGATGGCTACACCTTC.

This chain joins TRBV5-1 and TRBJ2-7; weak D call: TRBD2 (6 bases). Germline V gives CDR1 SGHRS, CDR2 YFSETQ. Trimming stripped 3 bases from V and 5 bases from J, with 18 bases between. The length of the CDR3 is 15 residues. The CDR3 is CASSWERGRRDEQYF. The CDR3, as DNA: TGCGCCAGCAGCTGGGAACGGGGCCGGAGGGACGAGCAGTACTTC.